This T cell receptor (beta chain) was captured by sequencing in a study of cytotoxic CD8 clonotypes in ibrutinib-treated CLL (dated by TCRdb to about 2021). For context, the study as a whole: The cohort included some 14 treatment-naive and roughly ten relapsed/refractory patients; about 18 were IGHV unmutated. Cryopreserved peripheral blood mononuclear cells were obtained before treatment, at response, and at either sustained remission or disease progression. Of the 86 participants in the trial, about 26 had longitudinal samples available. Samples at response were collected after a median of about 13 months of treatment, with a range of roughly 6 to 36 months. An average of around 250,000 productive templates and some 99,000 productive rearrangements was obtained per sample. Partial responses were observed in some 24 patients and complete responses in 2; after a median follow-up of around 68 months, remission was maintained in 14 patients and progression was observed in about twelve.

Turning to this clone: Its antigen remains undetermined. No qualities accompany the bases; no much larger clone lies one base away.

The goal of deep resolution MiSeq sequencing was a depth between 1 in 1 million and 1 in 200,000 T cells, and coverage averaged 10x per clonotype. TCR beta libraries were generated with the immunoSEQ hsTCRB Kit. Processing in the source paper ran as follows. Data were analyzed with ImmunoSEQ Data Assistant and ImmunoSEQ Analyzer, with V, D and J genes assigned per IMGT definitions. Clonality, with values ranging from 0 to 1, was calculated as one minus the normalized Shannon entropy of productive rearrangement frequencies. Only overrepresented clonotypes making up at least 0.05% of the repertoire of each patient were included in the public clonotype analysis. Repertoires from approximately 12 age-matched healthy donors in immuneACCESS were used as clonality controls. In its TCRdb copy, this immuneACCESS table keeps in-frame sequences only and misses some clones. Where compared with another copy, unresolved V genes explain less than half of these, and the others have no known cause. V and J calls and clone size come straight from that table; D and trimming were deduced from the DNA. The sample yields some 290,000 clones; around four fifths were counted once. 5% to 7% of the sample is taken by the ten largest.

Results and caveats for the whole study, not just this receptor: Baseline clonality exceeded that of age-matched healthy donors and correlated strongly with circulating CD8+ T-cell counts. Sustained-remission and progressing patients did not have matched sampling times, and lymph node repertoires were not examined. An increase in clonality was observed at ibrutinib response, with clonality remaining stable during sustained remission and falling back toward baseline at progression. Public clonotypes were rare and either contracted or stayed stable during treatment, and the rise in clonality at ibrutinib response reflected the expansion of private clonotypes.

Roughly 2 micrograms of genomic DNA were extracted from cryopreserved PBMCs for TCR beta library preparation. Longitudinal blood samples from CLL patients on ibrutinib monotherapy underwent high-throughput TCR beta sequencing. Patients were enrolled in a phase 2 open-label single-center ibrutinib monotherapy trial. CDR3 length: 14 amino acids, cysteine to phenylalanine. Only the CDR3 part of the read is kept: 42 bases, read in frame from the first base. The junction shows trimming of 4 bases on V and 2 bases on J, and the gene matches do not reach 5 bases of it. Per the germline V gene, SGHAT is the CDR1 and FQNNGV is the CDR2.

The sequencing here drew on PBMCs, taken before ibrutinib treatment. This TCR was recovered from a human donor with chronic lymphocytic leukemia. The chain employs TRBV11-2 and TRBJ2-7, with 7 bases in between that match TRBD1. DNA sequence: TGTGCCAGCAGCTCAGACAGGGTTACCTACGAGCAGTACTTC. It translates as CASSSDRVTYEQYF.